These 17 T cell receptor beta chains originate from one sample sequenced in a study of identical twins. TCRdb analysed the 5' RACE reads with MiXCR anew, one entry per CDR3 protein. Found here are around 370,000 distinct CDR3 sequences, approximately 10% of them singletons; the top ten hold about 8.1%. The material sequenced was naive T cells sorted from blood. The receptors were gathered from a woman in her forties or fifties in good health.

This clonotype was counted ten times or more. V is TRBV7-9 and J is TRBJ2-7; weak D call: TRBD2 (5 bases). The germline V gene encodes CDR1 SEHNR and CDR2 FQNEAQ (reference sequence). This CDR3 is built from 12 residues. Trimming removed 5 bases at V and 4 bases at J, with 9 bases between. The CDR3 region is CASSPGGYEQYV. As DNA, the CDR3 is TGTGCCAGCAGCCCCGGCGGGTACGAGCAGTACGTC.

This clonotype showed up just a few times. The chain combines TRBV27 with TRBJ2-5; 7 bases map to TRBD1. The CDR3 contains 13 residues. Germline-derived CDR1 and CDR2 are MNHEY and SMNVEV (reference sequence). V dropped 6 bases and J dropped 5; count of bases not matched to a gene: 6. The CDR3 DNA reads as TGTGCCAGCAGGGAGACAGGGCTGGAGACCCAGTACTTC. Translation: CASRETGLETQYF.

This clonotype turned up a few times. The genes are TRBV10-2 and TRBJ2-1, with no clear D. The CDR3 runs to 14 residues. The V gene's germline CDR1 is WSHSY and CDR2 SAAADI. V was pared by 3 bases and J by 2 bases, with 8 bases between. CDR3 in amino acids: CASSEELAYNEQFF. The DNA for the CDR3 is TGCGCCAGCAGTGAAGAGCTAGCCTACAATGAGCAGTTCTTC.

This clonotype was counted at least ten times. The chain couples TRBV29-1 to TRBJ1-5, with D maybe TRBD1 (6 bases). The CDR3 sequence is 13 residues long. Germline V gene lookup returns CDR1 SQVTM and CDR2 ANQGSEA. The germline V and J ends were trimmed by 4 bases and 4 bases, with 11 bases remaining between them. Written as DNA, the CDR3 is TGCAGCGTTGGGGACACGCAAAATCAGCCCCAGCATTTT. Encoded protein: CSVGDTQNQPQHF.

This clonotype was seen more than once but under ten times. The chain links TRBV7-8 to TRBJ2-5, with a weak D call TRBD2 (7 bases). V shed 5 bases and J shed 7 bases, with 20 bases lying between them. CDR3 length equals 15 residues. Germline V gene data show CDR1 as SGHVS and CDR2 as FQNEAQ. CDR3 DNA: TGTGCCAGCAGCCCTAGGGGGGGACGGGAGGTGACCCAGTACTTC. Translated, it gives CASSPRGGREVTQYF. Combining the CDR3 with reference TRBV7-8 and TRBJ2-5 gives the whole variable domain GAGVSQSPRYKVAKRGQDVALRCDPISGHVSLFWYQQALGQGPEFLTYFQNEAQLDKSGLPSDRFFAERPEGSVSTLKIQRTQQEDSAVYLCASSPRGGREVTQYFGPGTRLLVL.

The CDR3 DNA sequence: TGTGCCAGCACCCTGGGGGGGTATCAAGAGACCCAGTACTTC. Residues: CASTLGGYQETQYF. This rearrangement joins TRBV5-6 to TRBJ2-5; 7 positions match TRBD2. Germline CDR1 reads SGHDT; CDR2 reads YYEEEE. The CDR3 has 14 residues. V shed 6 bases and J 2 bases; nucleotides not matched to a gene: 7.

This clonotype was counted many times. This chain uses TRBV20-1 with TRBJ1-5; D is unclear. In germline, CDR1 is DFQATT, CDR2 SNEGSKA (reference sequence). This CDR3 has 14 residues. Trimming removed 5 bases from V and 4 bases from J, with 15 bases in between. CDR3 loop: CSAQAVLGNQPQHF. CDR3 bases: TGCAGTGCTCAGGCAGTCTTGGGAAATCAGCCCCAGCATTTT.

This clonotype was detected ten times or more. This chain uses TRBV5-1 with TRBJ2-5; D possibly corresponds to TRBD2 (5 bases). Trimming took 1 base from V and 4 from J, leaving 11 bases between them. From germline, CDR1 is SGHRS and CDR2 YFSETQ. The CDR3 totals 14 residues. CDR3 protein: CASSLSVGAETQYF. The CDR3 nucleotides read TGCGCCAGCAGCTTGTCCGTGGGAGCAGAGACCCAGTACTTC.

This clonotype was counted many times. This chain uses TRBV6-2 or TRBV6-3 with TRBJ2-5; 11 positions match TRBD2. CDR3 length: 15 amino acids. V lost 6 bases to trimming and J lost 5 bases; unmatched junction nucleotides: 8. Per germline, CDR1 MNHEY and CDR2 SVGEGT. CDR3 sequence reads: CASRPGTSGGETQYF. The CDR3 coding sequence is TGTGCCAGCAGACCCGGGACTAGCGGAGGCGAGACCCAGTACTTC.

This sequence joins TRBV3-1 and TRBJ2-7, with 7 bases identical to TRBD1. V trimming: 1 base; J trimming: 3 bases; junction bases outside the gene matches: 3. CDR1 is LGHDT and CDR2 is YNNKEL in the germline V gene (reference sequence). The CDR3 is 14 amino acids. The chain's CDR3 is CASSQGWDSYEQYV. The CDR3 nucleotides read TGTGCCAGCAGCCAAGGGTGGGACAGCTACGAGCAGTACGTC.

This clonotype was counted many times. The gene calls are TRBV7-9 and TRBJ2-5, with TRBD1 matching over 10 bases. Looked up from germline, CDR1 is SEHNR and CDR2 is FQNEAQ (reference sequence). This CDR3 has 15 amino acids. J lost 3 bases, V lost 5 bases, and 6 bases had no gene match. The CDR3 here is CASSPRTGGKETQYF. CDR3 bases: TGTGCCAGCAGCCCACGGACAGGGGGGAAAGAGACCCAGTACTTC. The entire variable domain, with the rest obtained from reference TRBV7-9 and TRBJ2-5, is as follows: DTGVSQNPRHKITKRGQNVTFRCDPISEHNRLYWYRQTLGQGPEFLTYFQNEAQLEKSRLLSDRFSAERPKGSFSTLEIQRTEQGDSAMYLCASSPRTGGKETQYFGPGTRLLVL.

This clonotype was seen only a few times. This chain joins TRBV5-1 and TRBJ2-5; D might be TRBD1 or TRBD2, each matching 5 bases. This CDR3 has 15 amino acids. V was trimmed by 0 bases and J by 3 bases, leaving 12 bases between them. From germline, CDR1 is SGHRS and CDR2 YFSETQ. The CDR3 reads CASSLGQRQEETQYF. DNA for the CDR3: TGCGCCAGCAGCTTGGGACAGCGGCAGGAAGAGACCCAGTACTTC.

This clonotype appeared many times. CDR3 residues: CATHPAGGLKQETQYF. In DNA, the CDR3 is TGTGCCACCCACCCAGCGGGAGGACTAAAACAAGAGACCCAGTACTTC. The chain employs TRBV10-3 and TRBJ2-5; 9 bases are shared with TRBD2. Germline V CDR1 and CDR2: ENHRY, SYGVKD. V trimming: 10 bases; J trimming: 2 bases; junction bases outside the gene matches: 14. The CDR3 has 16 residues.

At least ten counts were recorded for this clonotype. This chain joins TRBV5-1 and TRBJ1-1; TRBD1 is a possible D gene (5 bases). The CDR3 runs 14 residues. The V and J ends lost 4 bases and 1 base respectively, with 11 bases between them. CDR1 and CDR2 (germline): SGHRS, YFSETQ. For the CDR3, the DNA is TGCGCCAGCAGCCCAGACAGCACGAACACTGAAGCTTTCTTT. Its translation: CASSPDSTNTEAFF. Full variable domain (outside the CDR3, taken from reference TRBV5-1 and TRBJ1-1): KAGVTQTPRYLIKTRGQQVTLSCSPISGHRSVSWYQQTPGQGLQFLFEYFSETQRNKGNFPGRFSGRQFSNSRSEMNVSTLELGDSALYLCASSPDSTNTEAFFGQGTRLTVV.

This clonotype appeared many times. The rearrangement uses TRBV12-3 or TRBV12-4 and TRBJ2-1; weak D call: TRBD1 (6 bases). The CDR3 loop spans 17 amino acids. V lost 0 bases, J lost 4 bases, and 16 bases lay in between. CDR3 amino acids: CASSLALIQGPYNEQFF. CDR3 nucleotides: TGTGCCAGCAGTTTAGCGCTAATACAGGGTCCGTACAATGAGCAGTTCTTC.

V gene TRBV5-1 combines with J gene TRBJ2-1, with 9 positions matching TRBD1. With V trimmed by 7 bases and J by 0 bases, 5 bases remained unmatched. Germline CDR1 reads SGHRS; CDR2 reads YFSETQ. The CDR3 has 15 amino acids. CDR3 amino acids: CASEETGGSYNEQFF. In DNA form, the CDR3 reads TGCGCCAGCGAGGAGACAGGGGGCTCCTACAATGAGCAGTTCTTC.

This clonotype turned up a few times. The chain combines TRBV2 with TRBJ2-7; 7 bases align to TRBD2. The V gene end was trimmed by 10 bases and the J gene end by 2 bases; junction bases not matched to a gene: 11. The CDR3 covers 14 residues. The V gene's germline CDR1 is SNHLY and CDR2 FYNNEI. The CDR3 DNA follows: TGTGCCACCCTTCGGGGGGTAGGAGCCTACGAGCAGTACTTC. Translated: CATLRGVGAYEQYF.